What follows describes a single TCR beta chain. What it binds is unknown. This record belongs to a study of cytomegalovirus exposure and HLA in healthy donors. Study findings and constraints: Sequencing probably produced one cluster of sequence variants that were highly shared.

Amplification used 60 Vbeta primers and 13 Jbeta primers. Sequencing was performed with immunoSEQ multiplex PCR; in TCRdb, only in-frame clones are kept and a portion is missing. The data hold more than 80,000 clones, with approximately 75% observed a single time. There are 15 residues in the CDR3. Trimming at V came to 0 bases and at J to 4 bases, leaving 6 bases not matched to a gene. Germline V lookup: CDR1 SGDLS, CDR2 YYNGEE. Sequences were obtained from PBMCs. The TCR originated in a woman in her 70s in good health and CMV-seropositive. The V gene is TRBV9, the J gene TRBJ1-2, with 7 bases identical to TRBD1. The CDR3 spells CASSVGGRGVYGYTF. CDR3 sequence (DNA): TGTGCCAGCAGCGTAGGGGGCAGGGGGGTCTATGGCTACACCTTC.